These 14 T cell receptor beta chains were sequenced from one sample in a study of Graves' ophthalmopathy and Graves' hyperthyroidism. RNA transcripts yielded amplified TCR beta CDR3 regions. HTBI primers were employed in first-round RT-PCR, then a second-round multiplex PCR followed. TCRdb reprocessed the multiplex PCR reads with MiXCR, giving one entry per CDR3 protein. The table shows about 480,000 distinct CDR3 sequences, with approximately 14% occurring only once. Source material: blood. The source of these receptors is a woman aged 30 to 39 with Graves' ophthalmopathy.

There are many counts of this clonotype. This rearrangement joins TRBV20-1 to TRBJ2-4; no clear D. CDR1 and CDR2 from the germline V gene are DFQATT and SNEGSKA (reference sequence). V was pared by 1 base and J by 0 bases, with 4 bases between. The CDR3 consists of 13 residues. The CDR3 nucleotides read TGCAGTGCTAGAGGACTAGCCAAAAACATTCAGTACTTC. Translating it yields CSARGLAKNIQYF.

This clonotype has at least ten counts. One end of the junction varies from germline; a read error may be responsible. This chain connects TRBV11-3 to TRBJ2-7; D is undetermined. This CDR3 has 15 amino acids. CDR1 SGHNT and CDR2 YENEEA come from the germline V gene. DNA for the CDR3: TGTGCCAACAGCTTAGATCGCGGCCTCTCCTACGAGCAGTACTTC. Its translation: CANSLDRGLSYEQYF.

This clonotype was recorded at least ten times. The chain couples TRBV6-1 to TRBJ1-2; TRBD1 agrees at 9 bases. CDR3 length: 16 residues. The junction had 8 bases not matched to a gene; V was cut back by 5 bases and J by 1 base. CDR1 and CDR2 (germline): MNHNS, SASEGT. The chain's CDR3 is CASSKPGQGYNYGYTF. Written as DNA, the CDR3 is TGTGCCAGCAGTAAGCCGGGACAGGGATATAACTATGGCTACACCTTC.

This clonotype was seen ten or more times. The chain employs TRBV20-1 and TRBJ2-7; 7 nucleotides match TRBD2. The CDR3 runs 13 residues. Germline loops: CDR1 DFQATT, CDR2 SNEGSKA (reference sequence). Trimming at V came to 5 bases and at J to 5 bases, leaving 9 bases not matched to a gene. CDR3 DNA sequence: TGCAGTGCTGGGAGGGGAGGTAGGAACGAGCAGTACTTC. It is translated as CSAGRGGRNEQYF.

Concerning this clonotype itself: Without the conserved terminal phenylalanine or tryptophan, this CDR3 likely stems from a read error. The limits of the CDR3 on the DNA are not certain, so only TCRdb's listed CDR3 is given. V gene TRBV28 combines with J gene TRBJ1-1. From germline, CDR1 is MDHEN and CDR2 SYDVKM. The CDR3 spans 14 residues, counting both ends. CDR3 in amino acids: CASLTQGGRTKAWV.

This clonotype was counted ten times or more. Mismatch with germline at one junction end may stem from a read error. The V and J genes are TRBV2 and TRBJ1-1; 7 bases fit TRBD1. Per germline, CDR1 SNHLY and CDR2 FYNNEI. This CDR3 is 14 amino acids long. The CDR3, as DNA: TGTGCCAGCATTGAAACAGGGGTGGGCACTGAAGCTTTCTTT. Amino acids: CASIETGVGTEAFF.

This clonotype was found many times. The CDR3 does not end in the conserved phenylalanine or tryptophan, so this is likely a read error. The chain combines TRBV10-2 with TRBJ1-5, with 7 nucleotides matching TRBD1. CDR3 length: 15 residues. Trimming took 2 bases from V and 7 from J; bases not matched to a gene: 8. Germline CDR1 and CDR2: WSHSY and SAAADI. CDR3 nucleotide sequence: TGCGCCAGCAGTGAGCCCGGACAGGCCGGACAGCCCCAGCATCTT. It translates to CASSEPGQAGQPQHL.

The sample holds many counts of this clonotype. This rearrangement joins TRBV9 to TRBJ1-1, with 9 bases that match TRBD1. The germline V gene encodes CDR1 SGDLS and CDR2 YYNGEE. V dropped 4 bases and J dropped 5; count of bases not matched to a gene: 9. The length of the CDR3 is 15 residues. CDR3 residues: CASSQTGGGTTEAFF. For the CDR3, the DNA is TGTGCCAGCAGCCAGACAGGGGGGGGGACGACTGAAGCTTTCTTT.

The CDR3 here is CASTGHLSYEQYF. The CDR3 region has the DNA TGTGCCAGCACGGGACACCTTTCCTACGAGCAGTACTTC. The chain recombines TRBV28 with TRBJ2-7; maybe TRBD1 (6 bases). The germline V gene has CDR1 MDHEN and CDR2 SYDVKM. The CDR3 contains 13 residues. The V gene lost 7 bases and the J gene lost 1 base, with 11 bases spanning the gap.

The chain links TRBV3-1 to TRBJ2-7, with 7 bases matching TRBD1. V dropped 4 bases and J dropped 4; count of bases not matched to a gene: 10. Germline CDR1 LGHDT, CDR2 YNNKEL (reference sequence). The CDR3 covers 15 residues. The CDR3 loop reads CASSLGQAVNYEQYF. The DNA for the CDR3 is TGTGCCAGCAGCCTCGGACAGGCGGTGAATTACGAGCAGTACTTC.

This chain connects TRBV30 to TRBJ1-1; TRBD1 aligns across 9 bases. Germline assignment: CDR1 GTSNPN and CDR2 SVGIG (reference sequence). CDR3 length: 15 amino acids. V shed 4 bases and J 5 bases; nucleotides not matched to a gene: 11. The CDR3 region has the DNA TGTGCCTGGAATCGGGGACAGGGAGAGGAGACTGAAGCTTTCTTT. Its translation is CAWNRGQGEETEAFF.

As concerns this clonotype: With a much larger clone just one base away, this may be a read error. Lacking the conserved final phenylalanine or tryptophan, this CDR3 likely reflects a read error. CDR3 sequence: CASSTRGELFL. The CDR3 DNA is TGTGCCAGCAGTACCCGCGGGGAGCTGTTTTTG. V and J are TRBV12-3 or TRBV12-4 and TRBJ2-2; no clear D gene. The length of the CDR3 is 11 residues. V shed 5 bases and J shed 7 bases, with 5 bases lying between them.

The chain couples TRBV5-1 to TRBJ2-7; D remains unclear. Germline V gene lookup returns CDR1 SGHRS and CDR2 YFSETQ. V shed 1 base and J shed 0 bases, with 11 bases lying between them. The CDR3 covers 15 residues. CDR3 in DNA: TGCGCCAGCAGCTTGTCCGCGGACCTCTCCTACGAGCAGTACTTC. It is translated as CASSLSADLSYEQYF.

This clonotype was seen ten or more times. The chain carries TRBV29-1 and TRBJ1-1, with D maybe TRBD1 (6 bases). This CDR3 region has 12 residues. Deletions cut 6 bases from V and 0 bases from J, with 8 bases between. CDR1 is SQVTM and CDR2 is ANQGSEA in the germline V gene. CDR3 coding DNA: TGCAGCGTGGGACATCTGAACACTGAAGCTTTCTTT. It translates to CSVGHLNTEAFF.